This T cell receptor (beta chain) was recovered during a study of blood T cell repertoires in COVID-19. Across the whole study: The study drew acute and convalescent COVID-19 samples from the United States, Italy and Spain. Sources were T cells, B-cell-depleted T cells, or PBMCs; the material itself was cDNA or gDNA.

As handled by the study authors: Cell counts per sample came from amplifying reference gene primers. Assay: immunoSEQ multiplex PCR; the TCRdb copy retains only in-frame clones and omits some. The DNA gave D and trimming, while V, J and clone size come from that table. The table includes tens of thousands of clones, around four fifths detected once. V lost 7 bases and J lost 1, with 5 bases in between. CDR1 and CDR2 from the germline V gene are SGHRS and YFSETQ. The CDR3 loop spans 11 amino acids. The chain has TRBV5-1 and TRBJ1-1; no definite D call. The sequence derives from a woman in her sixties or seventies with acute or convalescent COVID-19. What was sequenced was peripheral blood. CDR3: CASVQNTEAFF. CDR3 bases: TGCGCCAGCGTCCAGAACACTGAAGCTTTCTTT.